This T cell receptor (beta chain) was retrieved from a study of siplizumab effects on memory and regulatory T cells. Study-level findings and limits: Only a minority of proliferating CD4+ or CD8+ clones had an assignable naive or memory phenotype, with roughly 80-95% lacking one.

TCRdb's copy holds only in-frame clones and misses some; the assay was immunoSEQ multiplex PCR. Among approximately 92,000 clones listed, roughly 94% were seen once. In the case of this clone: Its antigen is still unknown.

Germline loops: CDR1 SGHRS, CDR2 YFSETQ. This CDR3 has 16 amino acids. J was trimmed by 5 bases and V by 4 bases; bases with no gene match: 12. This chain joins TRBV5-1 and TRBJ2-1; 7 nucleotides align to TRBD2. Sequencing input: non-Treg CD4+ T cells sorted from blood. This clonotype originated in a human donor in good health. CDR3 sequence reads: CASSPASSGLDNEQFF. In DNA form, the CDR3 reads TGCGCCAGCAGCCCGGCTTCTAGCGGCCTTGACAATGAGCAGTTCTTC.